These 21 T cell receptor beta chains were sequenced from one sample in a study of cytomegalovirus exposure and HLA in healthy donors. Vbeta (60) and Jbeta (13) primers were used in the PCR. The assay was immunoSEQ multiplex PCR, and TCRdb's table has in-frame clones only and misses some. The data hold 90,000 to 95,000 clones, with 78% observed a single time. Sequencing input: PBMCs. These receptor sequences come from a male donor in good health and CMV-seropositive.

This sequence joins TRBV19 and TRBJ2-7, with 7 bases fitting TRBD1. The CDR3 totals 14 residues. The V segment lost 3 bases and the J segment 3 bases; nucleotides outside the gene matches: 5. Germline lookup yields CDR1 LNHDA and CDR2 SQIVND (reference sequence). The DNA for the CDR3 is TGTGCCAGTAGTATCACGGGACAGAGCTACGAGCAGTACTTC. Translating it yields CASSITGQSYEQYF.

This chain joins TRBV27 and TRBJ1-5; a possible D gene is TRBD1 (6 bases). The CDR3 runs 14 residues. V was cut by 3 bases and J by 10 bases, with 16 bases left in between. Germline V gene sequence: CDR1 MNHEY, CDR2 SMNVEV (reference sequence). The CDR3 bases are TGTGCCAGCAGTTTGCGACAGGAGTTAGGACCCCAGCATTTT. Translating gives CASSLRQELGPQHF.

This chain links TRBV5-1 with TRBJ2-5; 8 bases match TRBD2. Trimming cost V 2 bases and J 3 bases; bases outside gene matches: 6. Germline CDR1 and CDR2: SGHRS and YFSETQ. The CDR3 contains 15 residues. The CDR3 DNA follows: TGCGCCAGCAGCTTACCGGGACTAGGGGAAGAGACCCAGTACTTC. This encodes CASSLPGLGEETQYF.

The J gene is TRBJ1-1, the V gene TRBV7-9; 8 bases align to TRBD1. The CDR3 loop spans 13 amino acids. From germline, CDR1 is SEHNR and CDR2 FQNEAQ (reference sequence). The J segment lost 5 bases and the V segment lost 5 bases, leaving 4 bases of the junction unmatched. DNA of the CDR3: TGTGCCAGCAGCGCCGGGACAGGAACTGAAGCTTTCTTT. It yields the protein CASSAGTGTEAFF. Combining the CDR3 with reference TRBV7-9 and TRBJ1-1 gives the whole variable domain DTGVSQNPRHKITKRGQNVTFRCDPISEHNRLYWYRQTLGQGPEFLTYFQNEAQLEKSRLLSDRFSAERPKGSFSTLEIQRTEQGDSAMYLCASSAGTGTEAFFGQGTRLTVV.

In its sample, this clone was seen once. This sequence joins TRBV5-1 and TRBJ2-7; D is unclear. The germline V gene has CDR1 SGHRS and CDR2 YFSETQ. V was trimmed by 4 bases and J by 2 bases, leaving 10 bases between them. The CDR3 runs to 13 residues. The CDR3 loop reads CASSIASAYEQYF. In DNA, the CDR3 is TGCGCCAGCAGCATCGCGAGTGCCTACGAGCAGTACTTC.

V and J are TRBV9 and TRBJ2-1, with a weak D call TRBD2 (5 bases). Trimming left V 3 bases short and J 13 bases short, with 11 bases between. Germline V gives CDR1 SGDLS, CDR2 YYNGEE. The CDR3 contains 11 residues. In DNA, the CDR3 is TGTGCCAGCAGCGGCACTGAGGGACAGTTCTTC. Its translation: CASSGTEGQFF.

This chain connects TRBV4-2 to TRBJ2-5; 14 positions agree with TRBD2. J lost 3 bases, V lost 3 bases, and 3 bases had no gene match. There are 16 residues in the CDR3. Germline V CDR1 and CDR2: LGHNA, YNFKEQ. CDR3 protein: CASSQRGLAGEETQYF. CDR3 bases: TGTGCCAGCAGCCAGAGGGGACTAGCGGGAGAAGAGACCCAGTACTTC.

This clone turned up a few times. The rearrangement joins TRBV7-9 to TRBJ1-1, with 8 bases lining up with TRBD1. The CDR3 length is 15 residues. The germline CDR1 and CDR2 sequences are SEHNR and FQNEAQ (reference sequence). The trim removed 5 bases at V and 1 base at J, leaving 6 bases unmatched. Here the CDR3 DNA reads TGTGCCAGCAGCCCCCGGACAGGGTCGAACACTGAAGCTTTCTTT. Translated, it gives CASSPRTGSNTEAFF.

The chain uses TRBV5-4 and TRBJ2-7, with D tentatively TRBD1 (6 bases). The CDR3 runs 13 residues. The germline CDR1 and CDR2 sequences are SGHNT and YYREEE (reference sequence). With 4 bases removed from V and 3 bases from J, the gap between germline ends came to 11 bases. CDR3 nucleotide sequence: TGTGCCAGCAGCCCTGGACAGATCTACGAGCAGTACTTC. Residues: CASSPGQIYEQYF.

The J gene is TRBJ2-7, the V gene TRBV19; 7 positions agree with TRBD2. The germline V gene has CDR1 LNHDA and CDR2 SQIVND (reference sequence). The CDR3 is 16 residues long. Trimming removed 3 bases from V and 2 bases from J; junction bases left unmatched: 10. The CDR3 DNA reads TGTGCCAGTAGTATTTTATTGACTAGCCGCGCCTACGAGCAGTACTTC. Amino acids: CASSILLTSRAYEQYF.

Comments on this clone: Other DNA sequences of this sample code for an identical CDR3. The chain joins TRBV9 to TRBJ2-7; D perhaps matches TRBD2 (6 bases). With 0 bases removed from V and 3 bases from J, the gap between germline ends came to 10 bases. The CDR3 covers 14 residues. Per the germline V gene, CDR1 is SGDLS and CDR2 is YYNGEE. The CDR3 region is CASSVAGADYEQYF. The DNA for the CDR3 is TGTGCCAGCAGCGTAGCGGGAGCGGACTACGAGCAGTACTTC.

This chain joins TRBV28 and TRBJ1-1, with TRBD1 identical over 7 bases. This CDR3 comprises 15 residues. Looked up from germline, CDR1 is MDHEN and CDR2 is SYDVKM. V shed 2 bases and J 4 bases; nucleotides not matched to a gene: 7. The DNA of the CDR3 is TGTGCCAGCAGTTTAATTAAGGGGGCCCCCACTGAAGCTTTCTTT. Protein: CASSLIKGAPTEAFF.

The chain uses TRBV12-5 and TRBJ1-2; 7 nucleotides align to TRBD1. Unmatched junction bases numbered 9, after V lost 1 base and J lost 4 bases. Germline V gives CDR1 LGHNT, CDR2 FRNRAP. CDR3 length: 16 amino acids. CDR3 protein: CASGLDDRVFGYGYTF. The CDR3 nucleotides are TGTGCTAGTGGTTTGGATGACAGGGTCTTTGGCTATGGCTACACCTTC.

This clone was observed a handful of times. The rearrangement links TRBV18 to TRBJ2-5, with TRBD1 matching over 7 bases. The end of the DNA is better explained by TRBJ2-7, so the J call may be wrong. CDR1 is KGHSH and CDR2 is LQKENI in the germline V gene. The CDR3 length is 15 residues. CDR3 protein: CASSSLQGDRNEQYF. The CDR3 DNA reads as TGTGCCAGCTCATCTCTGCAGGGGGATCGAAACGAGCAGTACTTC.

The rearrangement links TRBV6-6 to TRBJ1-2, with D perhaps matching TRBD1 (5 bases). V was pared by 2 bases and J by 8 bases, with 9 bases between. This CDR3 has 12 amino acids. CDR1 is MNHNY, CDR2 SVGAGI, per germline (reference sequence). The CDR3 DNA sequence: TGTGCCAGCAGTTACCCCAGGGAAGGCTACACCTTC. As protein: CASSYPREGYTF.

This clone was found a few times. Other nucleotide sequences in the sample specify the same CDR3. In nucleotides, the CDR3 is TGTGCCAGCAGCAAGCTAGCGGCCTACGAGCAGTACTTC. It translates to CASSKLAAYEQYF. The J gene is TRBJ2-7, the V gene TRBV21-1; TRBD2, as called in the table, went unchecked against the DNA. TRBV21-1 is shown as a pseudogene. This CDR3 spans 13 amino acids.

Points on this clone: At one end the junction does not follow the germline gene, possibly because of a read error. Other DNA sequences in this sample translate to the same CDR3. The rearrangement joins TRBV7-9 to TRBJ2-7; D remains ambiguous. The V gene's germline CDR1 is SEHNR and CDR2 FQNEAQ (reference sequence). This CDR3 comprises 13 residues. Here the CDR3 reads CASSFPGDYEQYF. The CDR3 bases are TGCGCCAGCAGCTTTCCAGGTGACTACGAGCAGTACTTC.

V is TRBV7-2 and J is TRBJ1-4, with D maybe TRBD1 (5 bases). The V gene's germline CDR1 is SGHTA and CDR2 FQGNSA. The V end was cut by 5 bases, the J end by 0 bases, with 13 bases between. The CDR3 totals 16 residues. This CDR3 reads CASSPRGPATNEKLFF. The DNA for the CDR3 is TGTGCCAGCAGCCCGCGGGGCCCTGCAACTAATGAAAAACTGTTTTTT. The complete variable domain, with remaining parts taken from reference TRBV7-2 and TRBJ1-4, reads GAGVSQSPSNKVTEKGKDVELRCDPISGHTALYWYRQSLGQGLEFLIYFQGNSAPDKSGLPSDRFSAERTGGSVSTLTIQRTQQEDSAVYLCASSPRGPATNEKLFFGSGTQLSVL.

The J gene is TRBJ2-7, the V gene TRBV5-4; D unclear. Germline-derived CDR1 and CDR2 are SGHNT and YYREEE (reference sequence). V lost 3 bases and J 6 bases, leaving 7 bases between the germline ends. The CDR3 totals 11 residues. In DNA, the CDR3 is TGTGCCAGCAGCTCAGGATCCGAGCAGTACTTC. This encodes CASSSGSEQYF. Complete variable domain (other parts from reference TRBV5-4 and TRBJ2-7): ETGVTQSPTHLIKTRGQQVTLRCSSQSGHNTVSWYQQALGQGPQFIFQYYREEENGRGNFPPRFSGLQFPNYSSELNVNALELDDSALYLCASSSGSEQYFGPGTRLTVT.

This chain joins TRBV6-5 and TRBJ1-4; 9 bases map to TRBD1. The V gene's germline CDR1 is MNHEY and CDR2 SVGAGI. With V trimmed by 3 bases and J by 7 bases, 6 bases remained unmatched. There are 15 residues in the CDR3. The CDR3 here is CASSYIGTGREKLFF. The CDR3, as DNA: TGTGCCAGCAGTTATATAGGGACAGGGCGTGAAAAACTGTTTTTT.

This sequence joins TRBV2 and TRBJ2-3; tentatively, D is TRBD2 (6 bases). Trimming removed 2 bases at V and 2 bases at J, with 14 bases between. The CDR3 sequence is 16 residues long. CDR1 and CDR2 from the germline V gene are SNHLY and FYNNEI. The CDR3 nucleotides are TGTGCCAGCAGTGAATGGAGGGAGGTCTCCACAGATACGCAGTATTTT. This gives the protein CASSEWREVSTDTQYF.